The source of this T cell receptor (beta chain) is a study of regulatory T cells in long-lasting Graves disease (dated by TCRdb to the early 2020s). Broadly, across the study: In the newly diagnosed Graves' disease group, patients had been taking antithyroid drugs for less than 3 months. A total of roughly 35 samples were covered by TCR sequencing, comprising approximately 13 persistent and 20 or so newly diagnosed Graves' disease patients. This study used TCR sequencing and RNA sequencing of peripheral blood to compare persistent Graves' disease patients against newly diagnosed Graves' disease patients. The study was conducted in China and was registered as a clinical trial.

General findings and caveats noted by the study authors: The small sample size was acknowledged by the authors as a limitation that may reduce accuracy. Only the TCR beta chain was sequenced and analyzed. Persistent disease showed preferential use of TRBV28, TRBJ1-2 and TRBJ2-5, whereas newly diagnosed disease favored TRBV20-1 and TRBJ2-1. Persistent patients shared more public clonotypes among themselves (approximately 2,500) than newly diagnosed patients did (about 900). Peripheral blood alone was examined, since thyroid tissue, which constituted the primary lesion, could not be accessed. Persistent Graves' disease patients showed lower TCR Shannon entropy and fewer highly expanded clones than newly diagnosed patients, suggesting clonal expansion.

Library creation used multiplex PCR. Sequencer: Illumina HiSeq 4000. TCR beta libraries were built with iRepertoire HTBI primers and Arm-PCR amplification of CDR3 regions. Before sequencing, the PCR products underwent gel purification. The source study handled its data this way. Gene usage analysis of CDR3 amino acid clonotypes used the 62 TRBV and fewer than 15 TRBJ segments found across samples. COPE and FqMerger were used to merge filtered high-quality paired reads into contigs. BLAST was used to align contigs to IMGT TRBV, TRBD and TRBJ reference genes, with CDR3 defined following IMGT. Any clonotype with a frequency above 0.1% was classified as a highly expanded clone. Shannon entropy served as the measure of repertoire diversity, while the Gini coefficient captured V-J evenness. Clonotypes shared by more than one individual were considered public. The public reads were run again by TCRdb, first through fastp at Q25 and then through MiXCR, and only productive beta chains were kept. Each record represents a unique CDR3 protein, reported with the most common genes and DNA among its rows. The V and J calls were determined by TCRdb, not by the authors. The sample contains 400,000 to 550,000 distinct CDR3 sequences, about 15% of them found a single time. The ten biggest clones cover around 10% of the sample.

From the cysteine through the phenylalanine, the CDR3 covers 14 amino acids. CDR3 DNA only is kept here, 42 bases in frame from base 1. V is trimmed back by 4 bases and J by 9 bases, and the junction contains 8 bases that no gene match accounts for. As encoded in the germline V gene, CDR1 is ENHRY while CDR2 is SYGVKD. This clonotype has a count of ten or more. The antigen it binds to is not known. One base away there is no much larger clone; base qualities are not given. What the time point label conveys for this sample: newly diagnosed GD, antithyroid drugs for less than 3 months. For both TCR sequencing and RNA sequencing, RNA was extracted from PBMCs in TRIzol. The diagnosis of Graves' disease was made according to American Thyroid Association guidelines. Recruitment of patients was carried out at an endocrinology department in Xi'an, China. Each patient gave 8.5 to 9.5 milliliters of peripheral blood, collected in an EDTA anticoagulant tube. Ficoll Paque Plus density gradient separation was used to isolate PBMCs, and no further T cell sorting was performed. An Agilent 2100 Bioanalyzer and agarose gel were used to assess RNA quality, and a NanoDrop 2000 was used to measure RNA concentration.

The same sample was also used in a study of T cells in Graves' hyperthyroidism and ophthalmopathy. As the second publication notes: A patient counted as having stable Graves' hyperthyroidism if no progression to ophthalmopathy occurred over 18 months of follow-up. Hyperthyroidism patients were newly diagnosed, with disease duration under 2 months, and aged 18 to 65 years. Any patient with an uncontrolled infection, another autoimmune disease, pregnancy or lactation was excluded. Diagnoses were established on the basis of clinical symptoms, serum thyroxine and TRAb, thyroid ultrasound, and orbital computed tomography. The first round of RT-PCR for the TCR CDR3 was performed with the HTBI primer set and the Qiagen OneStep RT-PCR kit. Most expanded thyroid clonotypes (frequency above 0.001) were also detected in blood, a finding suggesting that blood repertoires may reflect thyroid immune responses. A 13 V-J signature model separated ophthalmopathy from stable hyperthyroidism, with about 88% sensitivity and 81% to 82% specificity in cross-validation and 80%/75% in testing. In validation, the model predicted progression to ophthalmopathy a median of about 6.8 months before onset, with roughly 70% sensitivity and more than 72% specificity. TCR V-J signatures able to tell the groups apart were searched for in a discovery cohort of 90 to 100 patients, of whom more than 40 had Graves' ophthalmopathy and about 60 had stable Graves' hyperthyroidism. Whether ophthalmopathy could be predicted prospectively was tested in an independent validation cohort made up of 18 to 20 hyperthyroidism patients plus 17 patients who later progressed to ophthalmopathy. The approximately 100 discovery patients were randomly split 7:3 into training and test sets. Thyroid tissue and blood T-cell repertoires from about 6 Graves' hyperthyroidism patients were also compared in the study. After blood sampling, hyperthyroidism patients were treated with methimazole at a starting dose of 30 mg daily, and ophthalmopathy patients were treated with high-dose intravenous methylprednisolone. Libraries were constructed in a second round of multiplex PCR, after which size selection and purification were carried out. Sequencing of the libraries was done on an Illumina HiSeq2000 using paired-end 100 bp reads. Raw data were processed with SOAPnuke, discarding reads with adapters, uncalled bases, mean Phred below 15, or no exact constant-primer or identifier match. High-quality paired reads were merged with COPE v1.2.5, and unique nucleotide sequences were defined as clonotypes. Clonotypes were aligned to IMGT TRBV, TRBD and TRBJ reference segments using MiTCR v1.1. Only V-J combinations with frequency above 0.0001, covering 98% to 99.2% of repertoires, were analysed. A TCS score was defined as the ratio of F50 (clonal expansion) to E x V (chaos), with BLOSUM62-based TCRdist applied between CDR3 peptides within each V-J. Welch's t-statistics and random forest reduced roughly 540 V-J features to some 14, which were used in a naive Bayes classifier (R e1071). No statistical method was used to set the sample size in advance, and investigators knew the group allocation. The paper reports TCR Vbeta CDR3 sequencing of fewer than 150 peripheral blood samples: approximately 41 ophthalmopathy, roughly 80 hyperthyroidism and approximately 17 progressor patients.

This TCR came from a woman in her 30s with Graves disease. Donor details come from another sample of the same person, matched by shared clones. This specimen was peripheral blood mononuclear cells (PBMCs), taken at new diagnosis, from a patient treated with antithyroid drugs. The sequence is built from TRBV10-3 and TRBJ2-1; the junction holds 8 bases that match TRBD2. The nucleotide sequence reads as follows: TGTGCCATCAGTGGGACTAGCTCGGACGGTGAGCAGTTCTTC. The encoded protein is CAISGTSSDGEQFF.